This paragraph covers one T cell receptor (beta chain) sequence. Its specific antigen is unknown. No base quality values were provided; no much bigger clone lies one nucleotide off. The cohort comprised some 730 healthy bone marrow donors. At the time of sampling, all cohort members were nominally healthy, though unrecorded immune exposures were likely present. The donor was CMV seronegative and was included in the group of a few hundred seronegative cohort members. A peripheral blood sample was provided by each donor, and peripheral blood mononuclear cells were used for TCR beta sequencing. The Qiagen DNeasy Blood Extraction Kit was used to extract genomic DNA from the blood cell samples. This entry is derived from a study of cytomegalovirus exposure and HLA in healthy donors (dated by TCRdb to about 2017). Background for the entire study: According to an earlier analysis of 587 of the donors, some 180 million T cells yielded over 90 million unique TCR beta sequences and about 300 Gb of sequence data. To decide whether each TCR beta V gene segment behaved as functional or pseudogenic, an earlier analysis of approximately 600 of the donors relied on high-throughput TCR beta sequencing. Along with the approximately 650-subject first cohort, a separate validation cohort of more than 90 different subjects was used. The aim of the study was to test whether cataloging public T cell receptors could identify signatures of past pathogen exposure. Every repertoire in the discovery cohort had been generated on one and the same sequencing platform. Genome-wide SNP genotypes for about 65% of the roughly 700 donors were used in a later genetic analysis, which treated that subset as a discovery cohort. The number of donors typed differed by locus, with roughly 629-640 for A, B, C, DRB1 and DQB1, roughly 520 for DQA1, 600 to 610 for DPA1, and around 430 for DPB1. Because of strong linkage in the cohort, five DR-DQ haplotypes were treated as single units for association and clustering. HLA typing covered class I and class II loci at four-digit resolution. The genetic ancestry cluster associated with self-reported Caucasian donors included about four fifths of the 300 to 400 genotyped donors. Donor age, sex, ethnicity and CMV serostatus were collected together with the repertoire data. High-throughput TCR immunosequencing, statistical association of individual TCRs with disease status, and machine learning were combined to predict cytomegalovirus infection status. An early release that covered roughly 600 HLA-typed donors contained about 300 gigabases of sequencing data and tens of millions of unique TCR sequences. On average, roughly 200,000 unique TCR beta nucleotide sequences were sequenced per donor among a few hundred genotyped donors of the cohort, with roughly 18% of those sequences being non-productive. A later analysis re-examined previously published TCR beta repertoires from hundreds of donors and added high-resolution HLA genotyping to investigate patterns of TCR occurrence. Rather than drawing on any new phenotypic data, the later analysis identified candidate immune exposures from TCR beta sequences and the way those sequences occurred across donors. The study used immunosequencing to profile the T cell repertoires of 666 subjects and linked those repertoires to cytomegalovirus serostatus.

Preparation of the library involved the immunoSEQ multiplex PCR assay. The multiplex PCR relied on a mix of 60 forward primers for TCR Vbeta segments and 13 reverse primers for TCR Jbeta segments. The CDR3 region of rearranged TCR beta genes was amplified from genomic DNA by a multiplex PCR assay. Amplified TCR beta libraries were sequenced as 87-base-pair reads on the Illumina HiSeq System. On the study's bioinformatics: A later analysis tallied around 82 million unique TCR beta chains across the 660 or so repertoires, and some 10 million of those chains were shared by two or more donors. Raw reads were error-corrected and collapsed into unique sequences by a nearest-neighbor algorithm in which closely related sequences were merged to remove PCR and sequencing errors. Alignment of CDR3 sequences to IMGT reference sequences was used to assign V, D and J gene segments. For a sequence to be retained, a match of at least six nucleotides was required to both a V gene segment and a J gene segment. A rearrangement was called productive if the CDR3 had no stop codons and remained in frame with V and J, and every other rearrangement was called non-productive. CDR3 was defined according to IMGT convention as the region running from the second conserved V-encoded cysteine to the conserved J-encoded phenylalanine. In an earlier analysis of approximately 590 of the donors, sequences lacking an unambiguous match to a single V gene segment were excluded. In an earlier analysis of several hundred of the donors, V segments were called functional above 56.7% productive rearrangements and were called segregating when the between-donor standard deviation exceeded 5%. A statistical classification framework was built for diagnosing cytomegalovirus status from the catalog of TCR beta chain sequences. V and J gene assignment, in a later analysis, came from comparing TCR nucleotide sequences with IMGT/GENE-DB human TR gene sequences. In a later analysis, CDR3 sequences and most-parsimonious VDJ recombination scenarios were assigned using the TCRdist pipeline. In a later analysis, each TCR beta chain was defined by its CDR3 amino acid sequence together with its V-gene family, and reads without a unique V-gene family were excluded. In a later analysis, 450 to 600 highly shared, low-generation-probability nucleotide sequences were removed to address suspected cross-contamination and a sequencing artifact. For each public chain, a later analysis derived a clonal expansion index from normalized ranks of inferred template counts within each repertoire. In a later analysis, generation probabilities were computed with a VDJ recombination model fitted to out-of-frame rearrangements, and the resulting probabilities were checked against IGoR. Hypergeometric tests were used in a later analysis to score TCR-TCR, TCR-HLA and TCR-CMV co-occurrence, with a repertoire-size bias correction applied to the TCR pairs. In a later analysis, false discovery rates were estimated by permuting HLA or CMV assignments 20 times. In a later analysis, co-occurring TCRs were grouped using DBSCAN, with TCRdist sequence similarity added in when clustering inside HLA-allele-positive subsets. Repertoires with fewer than 30,000 or more than 120,000 public chains were left out of co-occurrence clustering, as were five repertoires with anomalous nucleotide sharing. Sourced from immuneACCESS, this table was stored by TCRdb with only in-frame sequences that have V and J called. A share of the clones is absent; for the studies checked, an unresolved V gene accounts for under half, and the remainder has no known explanation. The V and J calls and clone size were taken over from that table, and D and trimming were inferred from the DNA. The sample yields approximately 90,000 clones; 60% to 85% were counted once. The ten largest clonotypes hold over 2% of the sample.

Summary of the overall study and its limitations: A group of highly shared sequence variants was considered likely to be a technical artifact of the sequencing pipeline. When HLA alleles, especially DR and DQ, strongly co-occurred, TCR associations were difficult to assign to individual alleles. Only TCR beta chains were sequenced in this cohort, and the absence of alpha or paired-chain data limited detectable features. Most TCR sequences were seen in very few donors, while some public TCRs were found in many individuals. Cytomegalovirus status was reported to be diagnosed by the classifier with high specificity and sensitivity in both the original and validation cohorts. According to the authors, the approach could potentially be generalized to other disease states and immunological phenotypes. According to a later analysis, most CMV-associated TCR beta chains appeared to be HLA-restricted, and the HLA associations seemed to be driven largely by CMV exposure. Compared with the roughly 700-donor mean, donors in an Asian-associated ancestry cluster had fewer N-insertions in productive TCRs, according to a later genetic analysis. A further reported finding was that TCR beta sequences accurately predicted the HLA-A and HLA-B alleles for most subjects in the first cohort. In vitro tests confirmed that a few of the cytomegalovirus-associated TCR beta chains recognize cytomegalovirus antigens. A total of fewer than 200 TCR beta chains were listed by the study as associated with cytomegalovirus. Compared with equally common non-associated chains, HLA-associated TCR beta chains in a later analysis were more clonally expanded and had lower generation probabilities. HLA typing was unavailable for some donors at each locus, so association tests used only the typed subset. Several of the top co-occurrence clusters appeared to be linked to parvovirus B19, influenza, CMV and Epstein-Barr virus, according to a later analysis. The earlier analysis of about 600 of the donors excluded seventeen rarely observed V segments, including chromosome 9 orphons, because counts were too low. Specific HLA alleles were associated with roughly 16,000 TCR beta sequences at a false discovery rate of 0.05 in a later analysis. CMV serostatus was the only immune exposure information available for the cohort. The presence/absence analyses assumed that sequencing depth was roughly uniform across donors, and that assumption may not be true. Linkage disequilibrium might explain the correlated functional status among segregating V segments, but an unknown experimental factor could not be excluded. A later analysis found that TCR association rates varied across HLA loci, with DRB1 alleles showing the most associated TCRs and HLA-C alleles the fewest. V-gene and J-gene trimming of TCR beta chains was associated with a missense DCLRE1C variant in a later genetic analysis, and the association was replicated in an independent cohort. Broadly in line with IMGT annotations, most TCR beta V segments showed up in productive rearrangements about 90% or about 30% of the time in an earlier analysis of around 600 of the donors.

The TCR comes from a boy between 5 and 17 years old in good health and CMV-seronegative. Specimen: PBMCs.

This receptor carries the CDR3 CASSPGLAVTLETQYF. In nucleotide form, the sequence is TGCGCCAGCAGCCCGGGGCTAGCGGTCACCTTAGAGACCCAGTACTTC. The V gene is TRBV5-1 and the J gene is TRBJ2-5, and 7 bases in between align with TRBD2. The V end gives up 4 bases and the J end 4 bases, leaving 13 bases in the junction not matched to a gene. Counted from cysteine to phenylalanine, this CDR3 has 16 amino acids. The retained sequence is limited to the CDR3, 48 bases, with the frame set at the first base. The germline V gene provides CDR1 SGHRS and CDR2 YFSETQ.